The present T cell receptor beta chain was sequenced within a study of blood T cell repertoires in COVID-19. In the study overall: Samples representing acute and convalescent COVID-19 were sourced from the United States, Italy and Spain. PBMCs, B-cell-depleted T cells, or T cells were the source of the cDNA or gDNA that made up the material.

Original methodology: Amplified reference gene primers provided the basis for estimating nucleated cell counts. Some clones are missing from TCRdb's copy, which holds only in-frame ones; the method was immunoSEQ multiplex PCR. V and J calls and clone size follow that table, whereas D and trimming were derived from the DNA. The data show around 300,000 clones, 80% to 90% seen once. CDR3 length equals 16 residues. The germline V gene has CDR1 LGHNA and CDR2 YNFKEQ. V gave up 1 base and J gave up 1 base; unmatched junction bases: 4. The chain is built from TRBV4-2 and TRBJ2-5; 9 bases agree with TRBD2. Sequenced input: peripheral blood. The sequence derives from a man aged 50-59 years with active or convalescent COVID-19. The CDR3 protein is CASSQGAGGFQETQYF. In DNA, the CDR3 is TGTGCCAGCAGCCAAGGAGCGGGAGGCTTCCAAGAGACCCAGTACTTC.